The rows below give T cell receptor beta chains drawn from one sample of a study of Graves' ophthalmopathy and Graves' hyperthyroidism. From the multiplex PCR reads, TCRdb called clonotypes with MiXCR, one entry per CDR3 protein. The sample includes around 1.1 million distinct CDR3 sequences, less than 45% seen only once; the top ten take more than 9.5%. Sequenced sample: peripheral blood or thyroid tissue (not recorded which). The receptors come from an adult man with Graves' hyperthyroidism. Both conserved end residues are part of each CDR3. Each record gives: clone size, J gene, V gene, D gene, CDR3 protein, CDR3 DNA. A D gene is named only where the DNA matches it firmly. Expanded clones are given a class, and other clones once, few, many or no size at all.

>many|TRBJ1-5|TRBV19|.
CASSPTRGSNQPQHF
TGTGCCAGTAGTCCGACCCGGGGGAGCAATCAGCCCCAGCATTTT
>many|TRBJ1-5|TRBV6-1|TRBD1
CASSEMGQPNQPQHF
TGTGCCAGCAGTGAGATGGGACAGCCAAATCAGCCCCAGCATTTT
>many|TRBJ2-6|TRBV2|.
CASKEGSGANVLTF
TGTGCCAGCAAAGAGGGCTCTGGGGCCAACGTCCTGACTTTC
>few|TRBJ1-5|TRBV6-2/TRBV6-3|.
CASSQDILRPQHF
TGTGCCAGCAGCCAGGACATCCTCCGGCCCCAGCATTTT
>many|TRBJ1-6|TRBV7-2|.
CASSLAYRPDNSPLHF
TGTGCCAGCAGCTTAGCCTACAGGCCAGATAATTCACCCCTCCACTTT
>.|TRBJ2-3|TRBV15|TRBD1
CATGSGTVTDTQYF
TGTGCCACCGGATCCGGGACAGTCACAGATACGCAGTATTTT
>once|TRBJ1-5|TRBV20-1|.
CSARAQTVSNQPQHF
TGCAGTGCTAGAGCCCAGACAGTTAGCAATCAGCCCCAGCATTTT
>.|TRBJ2-2|TRBV30|TRBD2
CAWTMGGSWAGELFF
TGTGCCTGGACAATGGGCGGGAGTTGGGCCGGGGAGCTGTTTTTT
>.|TRBJ1-1|TRBV12-3/TRBV12-4|.
CASSTSDDNTEAFF
TGTGCCAGCAGCACCAGTGATGACAACACTGAAGCTTTCTTT
>.|TRBJ1-1|TRBV6-4|.
CASSRPQGENTEAFF
TGTGCCAGCAGCCGGCCACAGGGTGAGAACACTGAAGCTTTCTTT
>.|TRBJ1-2|TRBV20-1|TRBD1
CSARTGVDYGYTF
TGCAGTGCTAGGACAGGGGTGGACTATGGCTACACCTTC
>many|TRBJ2-7|TRBV15|.
CATSREVQTEQYF
TGTGCCACCAGCAGAGAGGTGCAGACCGAGCAGTACTTC
>once|TRBJ2-5|TRBV20-1|TRBD1
CSARATGGQETQYF
TGCAGTGCTAGAGCTACAGGGGGGCAAGAGACCCAGTACTTC
>.|TRBJ1-2|TRBV12-5|.
CASNKIGYGYTF
TGTGCCAGCAACAAAATAGGTTATGGCTACACCTTC
>few|TRBJ1-5|TRBV6-1|.
CASSEYWTAHSNQPQHF
TGTGCCAGCAGTGAATATTGGACAGCGCATAGCAATCAGCCCCAGCATTTT
>few|TRBJ2-7|TRBV6-1|TRBD1
CASSELGGQGTREQYF
TGTGCCAGCAGTGAACTGGGGGGACAGGGGACGCGCGAGCAGTACTTC
>.|TRBJ1-2|TRBV7-2|.
CASSQDPISTETTYGYTF
TGCGCCAGCAGCCAAGATCCTATTTCTACCGAGACGACCTATGGCTACACCTTC
>many|TRBJ2-5|TRBV9|.
CASSVGYARGIQETQYF
TGTGCCAGCAGCGTAGGTTATGCTCGAGGGATACAAGAGACCCAGTACTTC
>few|TRBJ2-6|TRBV20-1|.
CSARSPGTGANVLTF
TGCAGTGCTCGAAGCCCCGGTACTGGGGCCAACGTCCTGACTTTC
>many|TRBJ1-2|TRBV6-6|.
CASSIDINGYTF
TGTGCCAGCAGTATAGACATCAACGGCTACACCTTC
>.|TRBJ1-2|TRBV24-1|.
CATSARPGTEPYGYTF
TGTGCCACCAGTGCTAGGCCCGGGACGGAACCTTATGGCTACACCTTC
>many|TRBJ1-1|TRBV10-1|.
CASSESMNTEAFF
TGCGCCAGCAGTGAGTCGATGAACACTGAAGCTTTCTTT
>.|TRBJ2-2|TRBV10-3|TRBD1
CASSYLSRTGVFGELFF
TGTGCCAGCAGTTACCTCTCCCGGACAGGGGTCTTCGGGGAGCTGTTTTTT
>once|TRBJ2-7|TRBV12-3/TRBV12-4|TRBD2
CASSSWTSEKGTYEQYF
TGTGCCAGCAGTTCTTGGACTAGCGAAAAGGGAACCTACGAGCAGTACTTC
>.|TRBJ1-2|TRBV20-1|.
CSARDGAFYGYTF
TGCAGTGCTAGAGATGGTGCATTCTATGGCTACACCTTC
>many|TRBJ2-5|TRBV24-1|.
CATSDSKGWETQYF
TGTGCCACCAGTGATTCAAAGGGATGGGAGACCCAGTACTTC
>few|TRBJ2-7|TRBV7-9|.
CASSSYSYKYF
TGTGCCAGCAGCTCCTATAGCTATAAGTACTTC
>.|TRBJ2-5|TRBV7-8|TRBD1
CASSPPRTTQGGFLRETQYF
TGTGCCAGCAGCCCGCCCAGGACAACACAGGGGGGTTTTCTACGAGAGACCCAGTACTTC
>many|TRBJ1-5|TRBV9|.
CASSVVAQTRGYNQPQHF
TGTGCCAGCAGCGTAGTAGCACAAACCCGGGGCTACAATCAGCCCCAGCATTTT
>.|TRBJ2-7|TRBV7-2|TRBD1
CAGTEQGAFLFEQYF
TGTGCCGGCACCGAACAGGGGGCATTCCTCTTCGAGCAGTACTTC
>few|TRBJ2-7|TRBV20-1|.
CSAEDSGLSYEQYF
TGCAGTGCGGAAGATAGCGGACTCTCCTACGAGCAGTACTTC
>many|TRBJ2-5|TRBV20-1|.
CSARPSRQETQYF
TGCAGTGCTAGGCCTAGCAGGCAAGAGACCCAGTACTTC
>.|TRBJ1-2|TRBV19|TRBD1
CASSTRGQGAYGYTF
TGTGCCAGTAGTACCCGAGGACAGGGGGCCTATGGCTACACCTTC
>many|TRBJ2-5|TRBV24-1|.
CATSDLGAGETQYF
TGTGCCACCAGTGATTTAGGGGCAGGAGAGACCCAGTACTTC
>.|TRBJ2-5|TRBV29-1|TRBD2
CSVVGGNSTQYF
TGCAGCGTTGTCGGGGGGAACTCGACCCAGTACTTC
>few|TRBJ1-4|TRBV7-9|.
CASSLTGAAGEKLFF
TGTGCCAGCAGCTTAACGGGGGCGGCAGGGGAAAAACTGTTTTTT
>few|TRBJ2-7|TRBV12-3/TRBV12-4|.
CASSRASEQYF
TGTGCCAGCAGTCGCGCCTCGGAGCAGTACTTC
>.|TRBJ1-1|TRBV4-3|.
CASSQDGSGEAFF
TGCGCCAGCAGCCAAGATGGGTCGGGGGAAGCTTTCTTT
>few|TRBJ2-7|TRBV7-9|TRBD1
CASSQVMTGTGSYEQYF
TGCGCCAGCAGCCAGGTTATGACCGGGACAGGGTCCTACGAGCAGTACTTC
>.|TRBJ2-7|TRBV5-1|TRBD2
CASSAGTSGNDEQYF
TGCGCCAGCAGCGCCGGGACTAGCGGGAACGACGAGCAGTACTTC
>many|TRBJ1-5|TRBV29-1|.
CSVVSGVGQPQHF
TGCAGCGTTGTGTCAGGGGTCGGTCAGCCCCAGCATTTT
>many|TRBJ1-5|TRBV19|.
CASSVTSSNQPQHF
TGTGCCAGTAGTGTCACGTCTAGCAATCAGCCCCAGCATTTT
>.|TRBJ2-3|TRBV7-2|.
CASRSGDIGTDTQYF
TGTGCCAGCAGGTCCGGGGACATTGGCACAGATACGCAGTATTTT
>.|TRBJ1-4|TRBV6-5|.
CASSPLPARLFF
TGTGCCAGCAGTCCCCTCCCGGCGCGTTTGTTTTTT
>.|TRBJ2-2|TRBV10-2|TRBD2
CASSLAGVGELFF
TGCGCCAGCAGCCTAGCGGGAGTCGGGGAGCTGTTTTTT
>.|TRBJ1-5|TRBV6-2/TRBV6-3|TRBD1
CAITRQGGNQPQHF
TGTGCCATTACAAGACAGGGCGGGAATCAGCCCCAGCATTTT
>.|TRBJ1-5|TRBV2|.
CASSYLTGRFNQPQHF
TGTGCCAGCAGTTACCTGACAGGACGATTCAATCAGCCCCAGCATTTT
>once|TRBJ2-5|TRBV25-1|.
CASSDRLGQETQYF
TGTGCCAGCAGTGACAGGCTGGGGCAAGAGACCCAGTACTTC
>many|TRBJ2-7|TRBV20-1|.
CSARPRGTGYEQYF
TGCAGTGCTAGGCCAAGAGGGACGGGCTACGAGCAGTACTTC
>.|TRBJ2-3|TRBV24-1|TRBD2
CATSDLRVGRADTQYF
TGTGCCACCAGTGATTTGAGGGTCGGGAGGGCAGATACGCAGTATTTT
>.|TRBJ2-7|TRBV20-1|TRBD2
CSASPSGVYEQYF
TGCAGTGCTAGTCCTAGCGGAGTATACGAGCAGTACTTC
>once|TRBJ2-6|TRBV29-1|.
CSVASRETF
TGCAGCGTTGCCTCTAGGGAGACTTTT
>many|TRBJ1-1|TRBV29-1|.
CSVNRDFQAFF
TGCAGCGTCAATAGGGACTTCCAAGCTTTCTTT
>many|TRBJ1-2|TRBV15|.
CATSREGYGYTF
TGTGCCACCAGCAGAGAGGGCTATGGCTACACCTTC